Presented here are 26 T cell receptor beta chains from one specimen sequenced in a study of T cells in Graves' hyperthyroidism and ophthalmopathy. Regions amplified from RNA transcripts were the TCR beta CDR3 regions. HTBI primers drove first-round RT-PCR of the TCR CDR3. TCRdb re-analysed the multiplex PCR reads in MiXCR, keeping a single row per CDR3 protein. The sample includes about 770,000 distinct CDR3 sequences, around 19% seen only once; the top ten take 16%. Material for sequencing was blood. These receptor sequences come from a woman between 50 and 59 years old with Graves' hyperthyroidism that later progressed to Graves' ophthalmopathy.

V usage is TRBV5-1 and J usage is TRBJ1-4; D is unclear. V lost 3 bases and J 8 bases, leaving 17 bases between the germline ends. The CDR3 is 15 amino acids. Germline V gives CDR1 SGHRS, CDR2 YFSETQ. CDR3 loop: CASSSGLIREEKLFF. The CDR3 nucleotides read TGCGCCAGCAGCTCTGGACTGATCCGGGAGGAAAAACTGTTTTTT.

In this sample, this clonotype turned up many times. This rearrangement joins TRBV6-5 to TRBJ1-1; no clear D gene. CDR1 and CDR2 from the germline V gene are MNHEY and SVGAGI. This CDR3 contains 14 residues. V lost 2 bases, J lost 1 base, and 8 bases lay in between. The CDR3 spells CASSYGLGNTEAFF. The CDR3 bases are TGTGCCAGCAGTTACGGGTTGGGGAACACTGAAGCTTTCTTT.

This clonotype has a count of ten or more. The chain is built from TRBV18 and TRBJ2-5; unclear D gene. Germline lookup yields CDR1 KGHSH and CDR2 LQKENI. The V gene lost 3 bases and the J gene lost 1 base, with 12 bases spanning the gap. The CDR3 has 15 amino acids. The CDR3 DNA is TGTGCCAGCTCACCTAAAGGTGGGCTCCAAGAGACCCAGTACTTC. Translated, it gives CASSPKGGLQETQYF.

The chain joins TRBV6-1 to TRBJ1-1, with D maybe TRBD1 (5 bases). There are 14 residues in the CDR3. Germline lookup yields CDR1 MNHNS and CDR2 SASEGT. V was cut by 6 bases and J by 5 bases, with 16 bases left in between. The CDR3 loop is CASSSGGGFTEAFF. The CDR3 DNA follows: TGTGCCAGCAGCTCCGGGGGGGGATTTACTGAAGCTTTCTTT.

The genes are TRBV18 and TRBJ1-6; TRBD1 aligns across 7 bases. Germline CDR1 KGHSH, CDR2 LQKENI. This CDR3 contains 17 residues. J was trimmed by 7 bases and V by 3 bases; bases with no gene match: 12. The CDR3 DNA is TGTGCCAGCTCACCCCCGGACAGGCTGGATAAGAATTCACCCCTCCACTTT. Translated, it gives CASSPPDRLDKNSPLHF.

The chain recombines TRBV19 with TRBJ1-2, with a possible D match to TRBD1 (6 bases). Per the germline V gene, CDR1 is LNHDA and CDR2 is SQIVND (reference sequence). The CDR3 is made up of 13 amino acids. Trimming took 7 bases from V and 4 from J, leaving 13 bases between them. In DNA, the CDR3 is TGTGCCAGTACGGGGGGCAGTTCCTATGGCTACACCTTC. This codes for CASTGGSSYGYTF.

The V gene is TRBV20-1, the J gene TRBJ2-7, with 10 bases identical to TRBD1. CDR3 length equals 15 residues. Germline lookup yields CDR1 DFQATT and CDR2 SNEGSKA (reference sequence). After removal of 6 bases from V and 3 bases from J, the junction contained 11 bases not matched to a gene. The CDR3 DNA is TGCAGTGCGACAGGGGGCCCGGGGCAGGGCTACGAGCAGTACTTC. Its protein product is CSATGGPGQGYEQYF.

The chain carries TRBV20-1 and TRBJ1-5, with D possibly being TRBD1 (5 bases). V lost 5 bases, J lost 4 bases, and 15 bases lay in between. This CDR3 is 14 amino acids long. From germline, CDR1 is DFQATT and CDR2 SNEGSKA (reference sequence). CDR3 sequence (DNA): TGCAGTGCTCACCTCGGGGCTCCTAATCAGCCCCAGCATTTT. The encoded protein is CSAHLGAPNQPQHF.

V gene TRBV6-2 or TRBV6-3 combines with J gene TRBJ1-5, with no clear D. V lost 6 bases and J 5 bases, leaving 14 bases between the germline ends. This CDR3 region has 14 residues. Germline V CDR1 and CDR2: MNHEY, SVGEGT. CDR3 in amino acids: CASRLGSLYQPQHF. CDR3 nucleotide sequence: TGTGCCAGCAGGTTGGGATCACTCTATCAGCCCCAGCATTTT.

Ten or more counts support this clonotype. CDR3 loop: CASSASGRTDTQYF. CDR3 sequence (DNA): TGTGCCAGCTCTGCTAGCGGCAGGACAGATACGCAGTATTTT. V usage is TRBV12-3 or TRBV12-4 and J usage is TRBJ2-3; 7 nucleotides align to TRBD2. This CDR3 has 14 amino acids. The V and J ends lost 8 bases and 3 bases, in that order; junction bases with no gene match: 8.

The CDR3 nucleotides read TGTGCCAGCAGCCAATCGACAGGCTACAATGAGCAGTTCTTC. Translated, it gives CASSQSTGYNEQFF. The chain joins TRBV14 to TRBJ2-1, with D possibly matching TRBD1 (6 bases). CDR3 length: 14 residues. The germline V gene has CDR1 SGHDN and CDR2 FVKESK. V was pared by 2 bases and J by 3 bases, with 8 bases between.

The V and J genes are TRBV5-4 and TRBJ2-3; no definite D call. Trimming cost V 0 bases and J 5 bases, with 10 bases left between them. The germline V gene has CDR1 SGHNT and CDR2 YYREEE (reference sequence). The CDR3 is 14 residues long. The CDR3 loop is CASSLERVGDTQYF. The CDR3 coding sequence is TGTGCCAGCAGCTTGGAAAGGGTTGGAGATACGCAGTATTTT.

The rearrangement joins TRBV11-2 to TRBJ2-7; 9 nucleotides align to TRBD1. Germline assignment: CDR1 SGHAT and CDR2 FQNNGV. CDR3 length: 14 residues. With 7 bases clipped from V and 3 bases from J, the junction kept 7 bases outside the gene matches. The CDR3 protein is CASTAGTGIYEQYF. Here the CDR3 DNA reads TGTGCCAGCACCGCCGGGACAGGGATCTACGAGCAGTACTTC.

V and J are TRBV2 and TRBJ2-1, with 11 bases fitting TRBD2. The CDR3 has 14 amino acids. The germline V gene encodes CDR1 SNHLY and CDR2 FYNNEI. V trimming: 6 bases; J trimming: 4 bases; junction bases outside the gene matches: 2. CDR3 loop: CASSRLAGYNEQFF. The DNA of the CDR3 is TGTGCCAGCAGCCGACTAGCGGGGTACAATGAGCAGTTCTTC.

The gene calls are TRBV12-3 or TRBV12-4 and TRBJ2-4, with unresolved D. The CDR3 is 13 residues long. The V end lost 6 bases, the J end lost 1 base, and 7 bases lay between the germline ends. The CDR3 spells CASRGPAKNIQYF. The CDR3 DNA reads as TGTGCCAGCAGGGGTCCTGCCAAAAACATTCAGTACTTC.

In this sample, this clonotype turned up a few times. This sequence joins TRBV4-2 and TRBJ1-1; unclear D gene. CDR1 and CDR2 (germline): LGHNA, YNFKEQ. Trimming removed 0 bases at V and 8 bases at J, with 13 bases between. This CDR3 has 14 amino acids. Here the CDR3 reads CASSQEDGVKEAFF. The CDR3 DNA is TGTGCCAGCAGCCAAGAGGACGGGGTAAAGGAAGCTTTCTTT.

The J gene is TRBJ2-5, the V gene TRBV11-2; no reliable D call. The germline V and J ends were trimmed by 8 bases and 1 base, with 14 bases remaining between them. The germline V gene has CDR1 SGHAT and CDR2 FQNNGV. The CDR3 runs 14 residues. The CDR3: CASGLGSPQETQYF. For the CDR3, the DNA is TGTGCCAGCGGCCTCGGGTCCCCCCAAGAGACCCAGTACTTC.

The chain employs TRBV20-1 and TRBJ1-5; TRBD1 matches at 9 bases. After removal of 6 bases from V and 6 bases from J, the junction contained 6 bases not matched to a gene. CDR1 and CDR2 from the germline V gene are DFQATT and SNEGSKA (reference sequence). The CDR3 spans 13 residues. CDR3 residues: CSADTGGSQPQHF. Written as DNA, the CDR3 is TGCAGTGCGGACACAGGGGGCTCTCAGCCCCAGCATTTT.

The rearrangement uses TRBV10-3 and TRBJ1-2; tentative D call: TRBD1 (6 bases). Germline V gives CDR1 ENHRY, CDR2 SYGVKD. Deletions cut 4 bases from V and 3 bases from J, with 21 bases between. The CDR3 extends over 17 amino acids. The CDR3 spells CAISGREQGVNYYGYTF. The CDR3 region has the DNA TGTGCCATCAGTGGAAGGGAACAGGGAGTCAACTACTATGGCTACACCTTC.

This chain uses TRBV5-1 with TRBJ1-4; D gene ambiguous. CDR3 size: 14 residues. Looked up from germline, CDR1 is SGHRS and CDR2 is YFSETQ. The V end lost 4 bases, the J end lost 5 bases, and 12 bases lay between the germline ends. The CDR3 sequence: CASSAHSENEKLFF. The CDR3, as DNA: TGCGCCAGCAGCGCCCACAGTGAGAATGAAAAACTGTTTTTT.

The chain is built from TRBV10-1 and TRBJ2-1, with D perhaps matching TRBD1 (6 bases). The germline V gene encodes CDR1 WNHNN and CDR2 SYGVQD (reference sequence). V was cut by 4 bases and J by 7 bases, with 11 bases left in between. The CDR3 covers 13 residues. The chain's CDR3 is CASSVVQGNEQFF. For the CDR3, the DNA is TGCGCCAGCAGTGTCGTACAGGGTAATGAGCAGTTCTTC.

This clonotype was found a few times. The chain has TRBV7-9 and TRBJ1-2; possibly TRBD1 for D (5 bases). In germline, CDR1 is SEHNR, CDR2 FQNEAQ (reference sequence). V shed 1 base and J shed 4 bases, with 13 bases lying between them. The CDR3 is 15 amino acids. In nucleotides, the CDR3 is TGTGCCAGCAGCTTAGTGGCAGGGACCCCCTATGGCTACACCTTC. Translation: CASSLVAGTPYGYTF.

The J gene is TRBJ1-4, the V gene TRBV5-1, with D perhaps TRBD1 (5 bases). There are 14 residues in the CDR3. Trimming removed 4 bases at V and 4 bases at J, with 11 bases between. Germline CDR1 is SGHRS and CDR2 is YFSETQ. Written as DNA, the CDR3 is TGCGCCAGCAGCCCTCAGGGCTATAATGAAAAACTGTTTTTT. Amino acids: CASSPQGYNEKLFF.

This clonotype was counted between two and nine times. The V call is TRBV20-1, the J call TRBJ2-1; TRBD1 is a possible D gene (6 bases). The V gene lost 5 bases and the J gene lost 5 bases, with 19 bases spanning the gap. Germline lookup yields CDR1 DFQATT and CDR2 SNEGSKA (reference sequence). The CDR3 is 15 amino acids. CDR3 DNA: TGCAGTGCTTGTACAGGGAAGGATGTGAACAATGAGCAGTTCTTC. It codes for CSACTGKDVNNEQFF.

This clonotype was detected only a few times. The chain has TRBV12-3 or TRBV12-4 and TRBJ1-2; D remains ambiguous. Deletions cut 5 bases from V and 2 bases from J, with 9 bases between. The CDR3 sequence is 13 residues long. This CDR3 is CASSPILNYGYTF. DNA of the CDR3: TGTGCCAGCAGTCCCATATTGAACTATGGCTACACCTTC.

This clonotype was observed a few times. The rearrangement uses TRBV6-1 and TRBJ1-2; D is perhaps TRBD1 (5 bases). This CDR3 is built from 13 residues. V lost 7 bases, J lost 7 bases, and 16 bases lay in between. The germline V gene has CDR1 MNHNS and CDR2 SASEGT. CDR3 DNA sequence: TGTGCCAGCACCCTGGGGGGAGCGGGTGGCTACACCTTC. It encodes CASTLGGAGGYTF.